The clone carrying this T cell receptor beta chain was detected a few times. The PCR used 60 Vbeta and 13 Jbeta primers. The protocol was immunoSEQ multiplex PCR, while the TCRdb copy is restricted to in-frame clones and leaves out a portion. The sample carries some 130,000 clones, approximately 8.9% recorded once. Trimming cost V 2 bases and J 2 bases; bases outside gene matches: 5. The length of the CDR3 is 16 residues. In germline, CDR1 is MNHEY, CDR2 SVGAGI. This sample is part of a study of cytomegalovirus exposure and HLA in healthy donors. What was sequenced was PBMCs. The chain recombines TRBV6-5 with TRBJ1-3, with 8 bases lining up with TRBD1. The receptor comes from a woman in her forties in good health and CMV-seropositive. The CDR3 spells CASSYTGQGAGNTIYF. The CDR3 DNA reads TGTGCCAGCAGTTACACAGGACAGGGTGCTGGAAACACCATATATTTT.